This T cell receptor beta chain emerged from a study of blood T cell repertoires in COVID-19. Study as a whole: The United States, Italy and Spain supplied acute and convalescent COVID-19 samples. T cells, B-cell-depleted T cells, or PBMCs supplied cDNA or gDNA.

As processed by the authors: Amplified reference gene primers provided the basis for estimating nucleated cell counts. Using immunoSEQ multiplex PCR, the repertoire was profiled, and TCRdb retains in-frame clones only, with some absent. The D gene and trimming were derived from the DNA, and the V and J assignments and clone size from that table. The sample lists 25,000 to 40,000 clones, over 75% occurring once. CDR3 length equals 13 residues. Germline CDR1 and CDR2: LNHDA and SQIVND (reference sequence). Trimming took off 10 bases at V and 3 bases at J, with 14 bases between the two ends. Sequences were obtained from peripheral blood. The receptor comes from a man in his 60s with active COVID-19. The chain links TRBV19 to TRBJ2-3; a possible D gene is TRBD1 (6 bases). CDR3 sequence (DNA): TGTGCCACTAGGGAAGGGGGTACAGATACGCAGTATTTT. Its protein is CATREGGTDTQYF. Based on the CDR3 plus reference TRBV19 and TRBJ2-3, the full variable domain is DGGITQSPKYLFRKEGQNVTLSCEQNLNHDAMYWYRQDPGQGLRLIYYSQIVNDFQKGDIAEGYSVSREKKESFPLTVTSAQKNPTAFYLCATREGGTDTQYFGPGTRLTVL.